A single sample gave rise to the 15 T cell receptor beta chains below, sequenced in a study of T cell responses to AZD1222 COVID-19 vaccine. TCRdb keeps only in-frame clones here, not all; method: immunoSEQ multiplex PCR. The sample lists around 15,000 clones; less than 85% were seen once. Sample: peripheral blood, taken 28 days after the second AZD1222 dose. The receptor set was obtained from an adult who received the AZD1222 COVID-19 vaccine.

V usage is TRBV5-1 and J usage is TRBJ1-1; D ambiguous. This CDR3 has 16 residues. V was shortened by 4 bases and J by 3 bases, with 19 bases between the two germline ends. The germline gives CDR1 SGHRS, CDR2 YFSETQ. The CDR3 DNA reads TGCGCCAGCAGCGGGTCACAGCATATTAGGGACACTGAAGCTTTCTTT. This gives the protein CASSGSQHIRDTEAFF.

This chain uses TRBV29-1 with TRBJ2-2, with D possibly TRBD2 on 6 matching bases. The germline V and J ends were trimmed by 7 bases and 7 bases, with 22 bases remaining between them. The CDR3 length is 15 residues. The germline gives CDR1 SQVTM, CDR2 ANQGSEA. The CDR3 nucleotides read TGCAGCGCCTCATCCGCGGGGCCCCTGGGCGGGGAGCTGTTTTTT. It encodes CSASSAGPLGGELFF.

This clone was seen a single time. The chain employs TRBV27 and TRBJ1-5; the D is unclear. CDR1 is MNHEY and CDR2 is SMNVEV in the germline V gene (reference sequence). Trimming left V 0 bases short and J 1 base short, with 4 bases between. The CDR3 is 14 residues long. The CDR3 coding sequence is TGTGCCAGCAGTTTATCGGGCAGCAATCAGCCCCAGCATTTT. It translates to CASSLSGSNQPQHF.

V and J are TRBV28 and TRBJ2-3, with D perhaps given as TRBD1 or TRBD2 (6 bases each). The CDR3 extends over 15 amino acids. Germline V CDR1 and CDR2: MDHEN, SYDVKM. V was trimmed by 6 bases and J by 1 base, leaving 14 bases between them. CDR3 region: CASSLRGAGTDTQYF. CDR3 bases: TGTGCCAGCAGCCTGAGGGGGGCGGGCACAGATACGCAGTATTTT.

The V call is TRBV4-2, the J call TRBJ1-5, with D uncertain. The germline V gene has CDR1 LGHNA and CDR2 YNFKEQ. The CDR3 is 15 amino acids. V was trimmed by 1 base and J by 1 base, leaving 8 bases between them. Here the CDR3 reads CASSQVGTSNQPQHF. CDR3 DNA: TGTGCCAGCAGCCAAGTCGGCACAAGCAATCAGCCCCAGCATTTT.

The rearrangement links TRBV6-5 to TRBJ1-6; 7 bases map to TRBD1. CDR3 length: 14 residues. Trimming cost V 2 bases and J 10 bases; bases outside gene matches: 5. Germline V lookup: CDR1 MNHEY, CDR2 SVGAGI. The CDR3 sequence is CASSYGQGGSPLHF. The CDR3 coding sequence is TGTGCCAGCAGTTACGGGCAGGGGGGCTCACCCCTCCACTTT.

The rearrangement joins TRBV18 to TRBJ2-3, with 12 nucleotides matching TRBD2. This CDR3 contains 16 residues. CDR1 is KGHSH and CDR2 is LQKENI in the germline V gene. V trimming: 5 bases; J trimming: 5 bases; junction bases outside the gene matches: 8. The CDR3: CASSAGLAGPLDTQYF. The CDR3 nucleotides are TGTGCCAGCTCAGCCGGACTAGCGGGGCCCCTAGATACGCAGTATTTT.

The chain couples TRBV6-5 to TRBJ2-5, with 9 bases aligning to TRBD2. From germline, CDR1 is MNHEY and CDR2 SVGAGI. The CDR3 spans 12 residues. Trimming took 11 bases from V and 4 from J; bases not matched to a gene: 5. CDR3 nucleotides: TGTGCCGCCGGGCGGGGGGGAGAGACCCAGTACTTC. This gives the protein CAAGRGGETQYF.

The chain recombines TRBV30 with TRBJ1-1, with D unresolved. The V gene's germline CDR1 is GTSNPN and CDR2 SVGIG (reference sequence). V was clipped by 2 bases and J by 4 bases, with 8 bases between them. There are 12 residues in the CDR3. The chain's CDR3 is CAWSQAGTEAFF. The CDR3 DNA reads TGTGCCTGGAGTCAGGCGGGCACTGAAGCTTTCTTT.

V is TRBV30 and J is TRBJ2-7; 10 bases match TRBD2. Germline V gene sequence: CDR1 GTSNPN, CDR2 SVGIG (reference sequence). There are 15 residues in the CDR3. Trimming removed 5 bases from V and 0 bases from J; junction bases left unmatched: 7. The CDR3 bases are TGTGCCTGGGGAACTAGCGGGGTGCTCTCCTACGAGCAGTACTTC. The encoded protein is CAWGTSGVLSYEQYF.

This clone was counted between two and nine times. The rearrangement links TRBV2 to TRBJ2-1, with TRBD2 matching 11 bases. Trimming cost V 5 bases and J 4 bases; bases outside gene matches: 7. The CDR3 runs to 16 residues. CDR1 is SNHLY and CDR2 is FYNNEI in the germline V gene. The CDR3 region is CASSLPGTSGYNEQFF. Written as DNA, the CDR3 is TGTGCCAGCAGTTTACCCGGGACTAGCGGATACAATGAGCAGTTCTTC.

The CDR3 region has the DNA TGTGCCAGCAGTTTATGGGGGGGAGGTGAAAAACTGTTTTTT. Translation gives CASSLWGGGEKLFF. The chain combines TRBV28 with TRBJ1-4; perhaps TRBD1 as D (5 bases). Trimming removed 0 bases at V and 7 bases at J, with 9 bases between. CDR3 length: 14 residues. Germline CDR1 MDHEN, CDR2 SYDVKM. The full variable domain, with the rest looked up from reference TRBV28 and TRBJ1-4, is DVKVTQSSRYLVKRTGEKVFLECVQDMDHENMFWYRQDPGLGLRLIYFSYDVKMKEKGDIPEGYSVSREKKERFSLILESASTNQTSMYLCASSLWGGGEKLFFGSGTQLSVL.

This sequence joins TRBV20-1 and TRBJ2-7, with D uncertain. The CDR3 is made up of 13 amino acids. The V gene lost 3 bases and the J gene lost 4 bases, with 13 bases spanning the gap. CDR1 is DFQATT, CDR2 SNEGSKA, per germline (reference sequence). In DNA form, the CDR3 reads TGCAGTGCTAGTCGGTCAGGATTGTACGAGCAGTACTTC. This codes for CSASRSGLYEQYF.

This chain links TRBV7-9 with TRBJ2-7, with D unresolved. Germline lookup yields CDR1 SEHNR and CDR2 FQNEAQ (reference sequence). This CDR3 spans 15 amino acids. V lost 5 bases, J lost 2 bases, and 16 bases lay in between. CDR3 DNA: TGTGCCAGCAGCCCAGGCTCAGGTCTTACCTACGAGCAGTACTTC. Protein product: CASSPGSGLTYEQYF.

V is TRBV7-9 and J is TRBJ1-4; possibly TRBD1 for D (6 bases). CDR1 is SEHNR and CDR2 is FQNEAQ in the germline V gene (reference sequence). The CDR3 is made up of 15 amino acids. The V end lost 1 base, the J end lost 4 bases, and 10 bases lay between the germline ends. The CDR3 spells CASSLEGGHNEKLFF. Here the CDR3 DNA reads TGTGCCAGCAGCTTAGAGGGGGGTCATAATGAAAAACTGTTTTTT.